The T cell receptor (beta chain) described here comes from a study of OX40 agonist ivuxolimab in advanced cancers. Study-wide results and limits: Partial responders receiving 0.1-3.0 mg/kg showed among the lowest clonal expansion. Averaged across samples, CD8+ T cells carried more expanded clones than CD4+ did.

This CDR3 comprises 15 residues. After removal of 1 base from V and 7 bases from J, the junction contained 3 bases not matched to a gene. Germline CDR1 MGHRA, CDR2 YSYEKL. In regard to this clone: Antigen specificity is unknown.

Clones were sequenced by immunoSEQ multiplex PCR, and TCRdb holds only the in-frame ones, with some missing. Of some 50,000 clones listed, approximately 91% are singletons. This TCR derives from an adult with an advanced solid tumor such as melanoma, head and neck, liver or kidney cancer. The sequencing here drew on CD4+ or CD8+ T cells sorted from blood, taken in a trial of the OX40 agonist ivuxolimab. This chain uses TRBV4-1 with TRBJ1-5; the match to TRBD1 covers 11 bases. CDR3 region: CASSQGTGGRQPQHF. The CDR3 nucleotides are TGCGCCAGCAGCCAAGGGACAGGGGGCCGCCAGCCCCAGCATTTT.